Listed below are T cell receptor beta chains from one sample, sequenced in a study of identical twins. A single record per CDR3 protein comes from TCRdb applying MiXCR to the 5' RACE reads. Here the sample spans around 1.7 million distinct CDR3 sequences, less than 35% being singletons. The material sequenced was cord blood. Source of these receptors: a newborn girl in good health. The CDR3 runs from the conserved cysteine through the conserved F or W. The D gene is left open where the match is weak. Rows give clone size only sometimes, using once, few, many, or a class for an expanded clone.

j_call: TRBJ1-1
clone_size: NA
v_call: TRBV29-1
d_call: NA
cdr3_aa: CSVLLRGMNTEAFF
cdr3_nt: TGCAGCGTGCTTTTGAGAGGTATGAACACTGAAGCTTTCTTT

j_call: TRBJ2-5
clone_size: few
v_call: TRBV7-2
d_call: NA
cdr3_aa: CASSFSYARSQETQYF
cdr3_nt: TGTGCCAGCAGCTTTTCTTACGCACGTTCACAAGAGACCCAGTACTTC

j_call: TRBJ2-5
clone_size: NA
v_call: TRBV29-1
d_call: NA
cdr3_aa: CSATVGQRTRETQYF
cdr3_nt: TGCAGCGCCACTGTGGGGCAGAGAACCAGAGAGACCCAGTACTTC

j_call: TRBJ1-1
clone_size: few
v_call: TRBV3-1
d_call: NA
cdr3_aa: CASSQDLGAFTEAFF
cdr3_nt: TGTGCCAGCAGCCAAGATCTAGGGGCGTTCACTGAAGCTTTCTTT

j_call: TRBJ2-5
clone_size: NA
v_call: TRBV6-6
d_call: NA
cdr3_aa: CASSYSGGAETQYF
cdr3_nt: TGTGCCAGCAGTTATTCGGGGGGCGCTGAGACCCAGTACTTC

j_call: TRBJ1-4
clone_size: NA
v_call: TRBV5-1
d_call: NA
cdr3_aa: CASSLAAGSNEKLFF
cdr3_nt: TGCGCCAGCAGCTTGGCAGCTGGATCTAATGAAAAACTGTTTTTT

j_call: TRBJ1-1
clone_size: few
v_call: TRBV4-2
d_call: NA
cdr3_aa: CASSPDLGGLAFF
cdr3_nt: TGTGCCAGCAGCCCCGATTTGGGGGGCCTTGCTTTCTTT

j_call: TRBJ2-1
clone_size: few
v_call: TRBV20-1
d_call: NA
cdr3_aa: CSARTGARNNEQFF
cdr3_nt: TGCAGTGCTAGAACGGGGGCGCGGAACAATGAGCAGTTCTTC

j_call: TRBJ2-7
clone_size: few
v_call: TRBV6-1
d_call: NA
cdr3_aa: CASSDLWATYEQYF
cdr3_nt: TGTGCCAGCAGTGATTTGTGGGCAACCTACGAGCAGTACTTC

j_call: TRBJ2-3
clone_size: NA
v_call: TRBV20-1
d_call: TRBD2
cdr3_aa: CSASGTSGSLSTDTQYF
cdr3_nt: TGCAGTGCTAGTGGGACTAGCGGGAGTCTAAGCACAGATACGCAGTATTTT

j_call: TRBJ2-1
clone_size: few
v_call: TRBV27
d_call: NA
cdr3_aa: CASSTGTRYNEQFF
cdr3_nt: TGTGCCAGCAGTACCGGGACAAGGTACAATGAGCAGTTCTTC

j_call: TRBJ2-1
clone_size: NA
v_call: TRBV7-8
d_call: NA
cdr3_aa: CASSLISSHNEQFF
cdr3_nt: TGTGCCAGCAGCTTAATCTCTTCCCACAATGAGCAGTTCTTC

j_call: TRBJ1-2
clone_size: few
v_call: TRBV19
d_call: NA
cdr3_aa: CASRTVGGGQNYGYTF
cdr3_nt: TGTGCCAGTAGGACGGTTGGCGGGGGCCAAAACTATGGCTACACCTTC

j_call: TRBJ2-1
clone_size: few
v_call: TRBV9
d_call: TRBD1
cdr3_aa: CASSVGTGARSYNEQFF
cdr3_nt: TGTGCCAGCAGCGTCGGAACAGGGGCACGCTCCTACAATGAGCAGTTCTTC

j_call: TRBJ2-7
clone_size: NA
v_call: TRBV2
d_call: TRBD1
cdr3_aa: CASSEAIGTGPYEQYF
cdr3_nt: TGTGCCAGCAGTGAGGCCATCGGGACAGGTCCCTACGAGCAGTACTTC

j_call: TRBJ2-3
clone_size: once
v_call: TRBV23-1
d_call: NA
cdr3_aa: CASSQPRDMDHDTQYF
cdr3_nt: TGCGCCAGCAGTCAACCCCGGGACATGGACCATGATACGCAGTATTTT

j_call: TRBJ2-3
clone_size: NA
v_call: TRBV28
d_call: TRBD2
cdr3_aa: CASSFLGLGVTDTQYF
cdr3_nt: TGTGCCAGCAGTTTTTTGGGACTAGGTGTCACAGATACGCAGTATTTT

j_call: TRBJ2-3
clone_size: NA
v_call: TRBV2
d_call: TRBD2
cdr3_aa: CASNIAGEADTQYF
cdr3_nt: TGTGCCAGCAACATAGCGGGGGAGGCAGATACGCAGTATTTT

j_call: TRBJ1-2
clone_size: NA
v_call: TRBV29-1
d_call: NA
cdr3_aa: CSVDKYNYGYTF
cdr3_nt: TGCAGCGTTGACAAATATAACTATGGCTACACCTTC

j_call: TRBJ2-7
clone_size: few
v_call: TRBV20-1
d_call: NA
cdr3_aa: CSAPTGTGHYEQYF
cdr3_nt: TGCAGTGCTCCCACAGGAACCGGCCACTACGAGCAGTACTTC

j_call: TRBJ2-7
clone_size: NA
v_call: TRBV6-5
d_call: NA
cdr3_aa: CASSYAGPAIHYEQYF
cdr3_nt: TGTGCCAGCAGTTATGCGGGACCAGCAATCCACTACGAGCAGTACTTC

j_call: TRBJ1-1
clone_size: few
v_call: TRBV20-1
d_call: TRBD1
cdr3_aa: CSAREGQALNTEAFF
cdr3_nt: TGCAGTGCTAGAGAAGGACAGGCCCTGAACACTGAAGCTTTCTTT

j_call: TRBJ1-2
clone_size: many
v_call: TRBV29-1
d_call: NA
cdr3_aa: CSAAMEVGSYTF
cdr3_nt: TGCAGCGCCGCCATGGAAGTAGGTAGCTACACCTTC

j_call: TRBJ2-3
clone_size: few
v_call: TRBV3-1
d_call: NA
cdr3_aa: CASSPKTATDTQYF
cdr3_nt: TGTGCCAGCAGCCCCAAGACGGCGACAGATACGCAGTATTTT

j_call: TRBJ2-1
clone_size: once
v_call: TRBV4-1
d_call: NA
cdr3_aa: CASSQVRRGYNEQFF
cdr3_nt: TGCGCCAGCAGCCAAGTTCGGCGGGGTTACAATGAGCAGTTCTTC

j_call: TRBJ1-2
clone_size: NA
v_call: TRBV7-2
d_call: NA
cdr3_aa: CASSPRQQGLRPQGYTF
cdr3_nt: TGTGCCAGCAGCCCTCGCCAACAGGGACTCAGACCTCAGGGCTACACCTTC

j_call: TRBJ2-3
clone_size: NA
v_call: TRBV2
d_call: NA
cdr3_aa: CASTEGLARVTDTQYF
cdr3_nt: TGTGCCAGCACTGAGGGGCTAGCGCGGGTCACAGATACGCAGTATTTT

j_call: TRBJ1-4
clone_size: NA
v_call: TRBV14
d_call: NA
cdr3_aa: CASSRLTDINEKLFF
cdr3_nt: TGTGCCAGCAGCCGCCTAACAGACATTAATGAAAAACTGTTTTTT

j_call: TRBJ2-5
clone_size: NA
v_call: TRBV24-1
d_call: TRBD1
cdr3_aa: CATSDLRTGLETQYF
cdr3_nt: TGTGCCACCAGTGATTTGAGGACAGGGTTGGAGACCCAGTACTTC

j_call: TRBJ2-1
clone_size: many
v_call: TRBV29-1
d_call: NA
cdr3_aa: CSGWRGINNEQFF
cdr3_nt: TGCAGCGGTTGGAGGGGAATCAACAATGAGCAGTTCTTC

j_call: TRBJ2-5
clone_size: NA
v_call: TRBV13
d_call: TRBD2
cdr3_aa: CASSSSSGGDYRETQYF
cdr3_nt: TGTGCCAGCAGCTCTTCATCGGGGGGGGACTACAGAGAGACCCAGTACTTC

j_call: TRBJ2-3
clone_size: NA
v_call: TRBV11-1
d_call: TRBD2
cdr3_aa: CASSLRVLAGVPSSTDTQYF
cdr3_nt: TGTGCCAGCAGCTTACGGGTACTAGCGGGAGTCCCCTCTAGCACAGATACGCAGTATTTT

j_call: TRBJ2-2
clone_size: NA
v_call: TRBV20-1
d_call: NA
cdr3_aa: CSARRRDTGELFF
cdr3_nt: TGCAGTGCTAGGAGACGAGACACCGGGGAGCTGTTTTTT

j_call: TRBJ1-6
clone_size: NA
v_call: TRBV4-1
d_call: NA
cdr3_aa: CASSQGPGRNSPLHF
cdr3_nt: TGCGCCAGCAGCCAAGGCCCAGGGAGAAATTCACCCCTCCACTTT

j_call: TRBJ2-3
clone_size: few
v_call: TRBV24-1
d_call: TRBD2
cdr3_aa: CATSDRLGGGDTQYF
cdr3_nt: TGTGCCACCAGTGATCGCCTTGGGGGGGGAGATACGCAGTATTTT

j_call: TRBJ2-7
clone_size: NA
v_call: TRBV24-1
d_call: NA
cdr3_aa: CATSDHGSSYAQYF
cdr3_nt: TGTGCCACCAGTGACCACGGGAGCTCCTACGCGCAGTACTTC

j_call: TRBJ1-1
clone_size: once
v_call: TRBV7-2
d_call: NA
cdr3_aa: CASSLDMDTEAFF
cdr3_nt: TGTGCCAGCAGCTTGGACATGGACACTGAAGCTTTCTTT